This passage covers 24 T cell receptor beta chains from one sample sequenced in a study of blood T cell repertoires in COVID-19. The repertoire was sequenced with immunoSEQ multiplex PCR; TCRdb's copy has only in-frame clones and lacks some. Among 120,000 to 150,000 clones listed, approximately 87% were seen once. Source material: PBMCs or T cells enriched from blood (not recorded which). Every receptor here comes from a young woman with acute COVID-19.

The chain uses TRBV7-9 and TRBJ2-7, with TRBD1 identical over 11 bases. The CDR3 totals 16 residues. Trimming removed 4 bases from V and 2 bases from J; junction bases left unmatched: 7. Germline V lookup: CDR1 SEHNR, CDR2 FQNEAQ (reference sequence). DNA of the CDR3: TGTGCCAGCAGCTCGGGACAGGGGGTAAAGGCCTACGAGCAGTACTTC. It codes for CASSSGQGVKAYEQYF.

The J gene is TRBJ2-2, the V gene TRBV5-1; the D gene is possibly TRBD2 (5 bases). V was pared by 7 bases and J by 2 bases, with 12 bases between. This CDR3 has 14 amino acids. Germline values: CDR1 SGHRS, CDR2 YFSETQ. The CDR3 DNA reads TGCGCCAGCCCCCTCGGGGTTAACACCGGGGAGCTGTTTTTT. Encoded protein: CASPLGVNTGELFF. The variable domain in full, with the rest retrieved from reference TRBV5-1 and TRBJ2-2, is KAGVTQTPRYLIKTRGQQVTLSCSPISGHRSVSWYQQTPGQGLQFLFEYFSETQRNKGNFPGRFSGRQFSNSRSEMNVSTLELGDSALYLCASPLGVNTGELFFGEGSRLTVL.

The count of this clone is one. This chain links TRBV30 with TRBJ1-2, with 8 bases aligning to TRBD1. V gave up 4 bases and J gave up 5 bases; unmatched junction bases: 9. This CDR3 spans 14 amino acids. Germline values: CDR1 GTSNPN, CDR2 SVGIG (reference sequence). CDR3 bases: TGTGCCTGGACCGGACAGGGCGTAGGGTATGGCTACACCTTC. Translating it yields CAWTGQGVGYGYTF. Filled out from reference TRBV30 and TRBJ1-2, the complete variable domain reads SQTIHQWPATLVQPVGSPLSLECTVEGTSNPNLYWYRQAAGRGLQLLFYSVGIGQISSEVPQNLSASRPQDRQFILSSKKLLLSDSGFYLCAWTGQGVGYGYTFGSGTRLTVV.

J is TRBJ2-1 and V is TRBV24-1, with TRBD1 identical over 8 bases. This CDR3 is built from 16 residues. Germline lookup yields CDR1 KGHDR and CDR2 SFDVKD. The junction had 5 bases not matched to a gene; V was cut back by 1 base and J by 4 bases. The CDR3 sequence is CATSDFRTGGYNEQFF. Written as DNA, the CDR3 is TGTGCCACCAGTGATTTCCGAACAGGGGGATACAATGAGCAGTTCTTC.

The chain employs TRBV3-1 (or the pseudogene TRBV3-2) and TRBJ2-7; 10 bases line up with TRBD2. The V segment lost 0 bases and the J segment 7 bases; nucleotides outside the gene matches: 3. From germline, CDR1 is LGHDT and CDR2 YNNKEL (reference sequence). The CDR3 spans 14 residues. CDR3 bases: TGTGCCAGCAGCCAAGACCGGACTAGCGGTGAGCAGTACTTC. This gives the protein CASSQDRTSGEQYF.

The chain combines TRBV7-8 with TRBJ1-5; 7 bases agree with TRBD1. CDR3 length: 14 residues. The germline V gene has CDR1 SGHVS and CDR2 FQNEAQ. V shed 6 bases, J shed 7 bases, and the junction held 9 bases outside the gene matches. CDR3 DNA: TGTGCCAGCAGTTCCGGGACAGCACTCCAGCCCCAGCATTTT. Amino acid sequence: CASSSGTALQPQHF.

The chain uses TRBV29-1 and TRBJ2-1, with TRBD2 matching 8 bases. J was trimmed by 4 bases and V by 1 base; bases with no gene match: 0. This CDR3 region has 13 residues. CDR1 and CDR2 (germline): SQVTM, ANQGSEA. CDR3 DNA: TGCAGCGTTGAAGCTAGCGGGTACAATGAGCAGTTCTTC. Translating it yields CSVEASGYNEQFF.

This clone was seen just once. The chain links TRBV7-2 to TRBJ2-5; no reliable D call. The V gene's germline CDR1 is SGHTA and CDR2 FQGNSA. The V end was cut by 2 bases, the J end by 1 base, with 11 bases between. CDR3 length: 15 residues. CDR3 loop: CASSLKVGAQETQYF. The CDR3 DNA sequence: TGTGCCAGCAGCTTAAAGGTTGGAGCCCAAGAGACCCAGTACTTC.

The genes are TRBV2 and TRBJ2-7, with 7 bases aligning to TRBD1. This CDR3 comprises 11 residues. V shed 11 bases and J 4 bases; nucleotides not matched to a gene: 5. Germline lookup yields CDR1 SNHLY and CDR2 FYNNEI. CDR3 amino acids: CAGRQGYEQYF. CDR3 bases: TGTGCCGGCCGACAGGGATACGAGCAGTACTTC.

The CDR3 spells CASSYDRGNTEAFF. CDR3 nucleotides: TGTGCCAGCAGTTATGACAGGGGGAACACTGAAGCTTTCTTT. The rearrangement uses TRBV6-5 and TRBJ1-1; TRBD1 matches at 8 bases. From germline, CDR1 is MNHEY and CDR2 SVGAGI. The CDR3 is 14 amino acids. V was pared by 3 bases and J by 1 base, with 1 base of the junction left unmatched.

This clone was counted only a few times. The CDR3 nucleotides are TGTGCCTGGAGTGGGCTCGCCATGAACACTGAAGCTTTCTTT. It specifies CAWSGLAMNTEAFF. The chain employs TRBV30 and TRBJ1-1; no clear D. Germline V gene lookup returns CDR1 GTSNPN and CDR2 SVGIG (reference sequence). The CDR3 covers 14 residues. The V end was cut by 1 base, the J end by 0 bases, with 9 bases between.

In DNA form, the CDR3 reads TGTGCCAGCAACTTCCATTCTAGCGGAACCTACGAGCAGTACTTC. Encoded protein: CASNFHSSGTYEQYF. The chain is built from TRBV28 and TRBJ2-7, with 7 nucleotides matching TRBD2. V shed 7 bases, J shed 2 bases, and the junction held 11 bases outside the gene matches. Germline V gene lookup returns CDR1 MDHEN and CDR2 SYDVKM. The CDR3 spans 15 residues.

The chain links TRBV6-1 to TRBJ2-7; tentatively, D is TRBD1 (8 bases). V dropped 2 bases and J dropped 2 bases, with 13 bases sitting between them. The CDR3 has 15 residues. Germline V gene sequence: CDR1 MNHNS, CDR2 SASEGT. For the CDR3, the DNA is TGTGCCAGCAGTGAAAGCGGGACAGGCCCCTACGAGCAGTACTTC. As protein: CASSESGTGPYEQYF.

The chain joins TRBV7-2 to TRBJ2-7, with 7 bases matching TRBD2. The CDR3 consists of 16 residues. Germline trimming cut 5 bases from V and 2 bases from J; bases unmatched to any gene: 12. Germline-derived CDR1 and CDR2 are SGHTA and FQGNSA. The CDR3 loop is CASSPKAGEAPYEQYF. The CDR3 DNA is TGTGCCAGCAGCCCAAAGGCGGGGGAGGCCCCCTACGAGCAGTACTTC.

The chain employs TRBV5-1 and TRBJ2-3, with D uncertain. The CDR3 spans 13 residues. V gave up 1 base and J gave up 4 bases, with 7 bases separating them. CDR1 and CDR2 (germline): SGHRS, YFSETQ. CDR3 nucleotide sequence: TGCGCCAGCAGCTTGATTCCGGCAGATACGCAGTATTTT. Translating it yields CASSLIPADTQYF.

The DNA for the CDR3 is TGTGCCAGTAGTAGGTCTAGCGGGACGGCCTCTGGGGCCAACGTCCTGACTTTC. As protein: CASSRSSGTASGANVLTF. V and J are TRBV19 and TRBJ2-6; TRBD2 matches at 9 bases. This CDR3 is built from 18 residues. Germline-derived CDR1 and CDR2 are LNHDA and SQIVND (reference sequence). J lost 0 bases, V lost 4 bases, and 7 bases had no gene match.

The chain joins TRBV7-8 to TRBJ1-5; D is possibly TRBD1 (5 bases). This CDR3 is built from 15 residues. Trimming removed 4 bases from V and 2 bases from J, with 12 bases in between. The germline gives CDR1 SGHVS, CDR2 FQNEAQ. For the CDR3, the DNA is TGTGCCAGCAGCTCCCAGGGCGGGGGCAATCAGCCCCAGCATTTT. The encoded protein is CASSSQGGGNQPQHF.

The chain is built from TRBV18 and TRBJ2-7; the match to TRBD1 covers 8 bases. With V trimmed by 6 bases and J by 3 bases, 7 bases remained unmatched. CDR1 and CDR2 from the germline V gene are KGHSH and LQKENI. The CDR3 consists of 14 residues. The CDR3 DNA follows: TGTGCCAGCTCCCAGGGGGCCGGTATCTACGAGCAGTACTTC. Encoded protein: CASSQGAGIYEQYF. Full variable domain (remainder filled in from reference TRBV18 and TRBJ2-7): NAGVMQNPRHLVRRRGQEARLRCSPMKGHSHVYWYRQLPEEGLKFMVYLQKENIIDESGMPKERFSAEFPKEGPSILRIQQVVRGDSAAYFCASSQGAGIYEQYFGPGTRLTVT.

V and J are TRBV11-2 and TRBJ1-5; 7 bases agree with TRBD1. This CDR3 has 17 amino acids. Trimming took 0 bases from V and 3 from J; bases not matched to a gene: 8. From germline, CDR1 is SGHAT and CDR2 FQNNGV. The chain's CDR3 is CASSLEGTEGLNQPQHF. The CDR3 nucleotides are TGTGCCAGCAGCTTAGAGGGGACAGAGGGACTCAATCAGCCCCAGCATTTT.

V and J are TRBV10-3 and TRBJ1-2; 10 bases fit TRBD1. V gave up 4 bases and J gave up 6 bases; unmatched junction bases: 2. This CDR3 is 13 amino acids long. The V gene's germline CDR1 is ENHRY and CDR2 SYGVKD. The CDR3 loop reads CAISGQGADGYTF. CDR3 nucleotides: TGTGCCATCAGTGGACAGGGGGCAGATGGCTACACCTTC.

V gene TRBV28 combines with J gene TRBJ1-1; no clear D. CDR1 MDHEN and CDR2 SYDVKM come from the germline V gene. Between the trimmed V and J ends, which lost 7 bases and 6 bases, there was a span of 18 bases. The CDR3 extends over 14 amino acids. The CDR3: CASTMMRVAAEAFF. The CDR3 DNA is TGTGCCAGCACCATGATGCGGGTGGCAGCTGAAGCTTTCTTT.

In regard to this clone: The sample holds other DNA sequences that translate to the same CDR3. V usage is TRBV5-1 and J usage is TRBJ2-3; D gene uncertain. Germline V gene lookup returns CDR1 SGHRS and CDR2 YFSETQ. This CDR3 contains 15 residues. Trimming shortened V by 7 bases and J by 3 bases, and 18 bases separated the two germline ends. The DNA of the CDR3 is TGCGCCAGCGCGACCTCCGGAGCTGAGACAGATACGCAGTATTTT. Translation gives CASATSGAETDTQYF. Drawing the rest from reference TRBV5-1 and TRBJ2-3, the complete variable domain is KAGVTQTPRYLIKTRGQQVTLSCSPISGHRSVSWYQQTPGQGLQFLFEYFSETQRNKGNFPGRFSGRQFSNSRSEMNVSTLELGDSALYLCASATSGAETDTQYFGPGTRLTVL.

The J gene is TRBJ1-1, the V gene TRBV11-3, with TRBD1 as a possible D gene (6 bases). Germline V gene data show CDR1 as SGHNT and CDR2 as YENEEA. Trimming removed 5 bases at V and 12 bases at J, with 19 bases between. This CDR3 has 13 amino acids. The CDR3 region has the DNA TGTGCCAGCAGCAATACAGGGTCGTCCGGGACTTTCTTT. It codes for CASSNTGSSGTFF.

The V call is TRBV5-1, the J call TRBJ2-7; D ambiguous. The CDR3 has 14 residues. V gave up 1 base and J gave up 0 bases, with 8 bases separating them. Germline V gene lookup returns CDR1 SGHRS and CDR2 YFSETQ. CDR3 region: CASSLSSSSYEQYF. CDR3 bases: TGCGCCAGCAGCTTGTCTAGTAGCTCCTACGAGCAGTACTTC.